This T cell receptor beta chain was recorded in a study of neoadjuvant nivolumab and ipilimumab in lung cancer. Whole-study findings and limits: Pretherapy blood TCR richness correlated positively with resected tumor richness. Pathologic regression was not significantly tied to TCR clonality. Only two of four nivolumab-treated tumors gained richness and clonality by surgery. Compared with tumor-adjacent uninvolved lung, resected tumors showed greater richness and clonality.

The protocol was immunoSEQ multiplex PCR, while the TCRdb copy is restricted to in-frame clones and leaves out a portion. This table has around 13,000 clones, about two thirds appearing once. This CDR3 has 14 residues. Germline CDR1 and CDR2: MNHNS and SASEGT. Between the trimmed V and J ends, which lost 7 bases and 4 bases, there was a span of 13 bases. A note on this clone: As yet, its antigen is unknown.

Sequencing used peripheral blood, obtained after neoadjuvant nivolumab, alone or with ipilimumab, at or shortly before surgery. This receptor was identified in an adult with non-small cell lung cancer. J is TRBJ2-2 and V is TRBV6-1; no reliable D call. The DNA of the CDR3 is TGTGCCAGCAACCTCCAACGGCGCACCGGGGAGCTGTTTTTT. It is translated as CASNLQRRTGELFF.